These T cell receptor beta chains were read from a single sample in a study of cytomegalovirus exposure and HLA in healthy donors. TCRdb's copy holds only in-frame clones and misses some; the assay was immunoSEQ multiplex PCR. The sample records some 130,000 clones, 94% being singletons. Specimen: PBMCs. These receptors were obtained from a man aged 18 to 29 in good health and CMV-seropositive. CDR3s include the opening cysteine and the closing phenylalanine or tryptophan. A D gene is named only where the DNA matches it firmly. Rows may omit the clone size; those that give it use once, few, many or a size class.

j_call	v_call	d_call	clone_size	cdr3_nt	cdr3_aa
TRBJ2-7	TRBV10-3	NA	NA	TGTGCCATCTCCCGAGAGACACACAGCTCTCGGTACTTC	CAISRETHSSRYF
TRBJ2-3	TRBV19	TRBD1	NA	TGTGCCAGTAGGCCGGGACAGGGGAGCCTCCAGCCCACAGATACGCAGTATTTT	CASRPGQGSLQPTDTQYF
TRBJ2-7	TRBV29-1	TRBD2	once	TGCAGCGTTTTGGGGGAGGGCCTCAACGAGCAGTACTTC	CSVLGEGLNEQYF
TRBJ1-6	TRBV29-1	NA	once	TGCAGCGTTGTGTTTAGGGAGGCCCTCCACTTT	CSVVFREALHF
TRBJ2-7	TRBV28	NA	NA	TGTGCCAGTCCACCCCCCGGGGGGCGGCCCACCTACGAGCAGTACTTC	CASPPPGGRPTYEQYF
TRBJ2-3	TRBV28	TRBD1	NA	TGTGCCAGCAGTCACCGGGGACAGGCCACAGATACGCAGTATTTT	CASSHRGQATDTQYF
TRBJ1-3	TRBV2	TRBD1	NA	TGTACGGGCAGGGGGTTCTCTGGAAACACCATATATTTT	CTGRGFSGNTIYF
TRBJ2-3	TRBV15	NA	NA	TGTGCCACCAGCAGAGATTGGAGGGAAGAGGATACGCAGTATTTT	CATSRDWREEDTQYF
TRBJ2-1	TRBV6-1	TRBD2	NA	TGTGCCAGCAGTGAGAAAGCGGGAGGGCCCCGGAATGAGCAGTTCTTC	CASSEKAGGPRNEQFF
TRBJ1-2	TRBV6-5	NA	NA	TGTGCCAGCTCCTTGCAGGGCGGAGGCTACACCTTC	CASSLQGGGYTF
TRBJ1-2	TRBV11-2	TRBD1	once	TGTGCCAGCAGCCAGGGACAGGGATACGGCTACACCTTC	CASSQGQGYGYTF
TRBJ1-2	TRBV25-1	NA	NA	TGTGCCAGCAGGGGGGAGGCCTATGGCTACACCTTC	CASRGEAYGYTF
TRBJ1-1	TRBV15	NA	NA	TGTGCCACCAGCAGTAGCGGGAACACTGAAGCTTTCTTT	CATSSSGNTEAFF
TRBJ2-1	TRBV9	NA	NA	TGTGCCAGCAGCTTATCGGGACTCTCCTACAATGAGCAGTTCTTC	CASSLSGLSYNEQFF
TRBJ2-4	TRBV27	TRBD2	NA	TGTGCCAGCAGGGGACTGGAGGGAGGGACCAAAAACATTCAGTACTTC	CASRGLEGGTKNIQYF
TRBJ2-2	TRBV4-2	NA	NA	TGTGCCAGCAGCCAAATAACAGGGAACACCGGGGAGCTGTTTTTT	CASSQITGNTGELFF
TRBJ2-2	TRBV20-1	NA	once	TGCAGTGCTAACACCCGCGGGGAGCTGTTTTTT	CSANTRGELFF
TRBJ1-3	TRBV7-9	NA	NA	TGTGCCAGCAGTATCGGACAGAACTCTGGAAACACCATATATTTT	CASSIGQNSGNTIYF
TRBJ2-3	TRBV2	TRBD2	NA	TGTGCCAGCAGCGGGACTAGCGGGTTCACAGATACGCAGTATTTT	CASSGTSGFTDTQYF
TRBJ2-7	TRBV21-1	NA	NA	TGTGCCATCCTTTCACGGGACAGGGGATCCTACGAGCAGTACTTC	CAILSRDRGSYEQYF
TRBJ2-1	TRBV27	NA	NA	TGTGCCAGCAGTGAACAGGTTCTCTCTAGCTCCTACAATGAGCAGTTCTTC	CASSEQVLSSSYNEQFF
TRBJ2-3	TRBV29-1	NA	NA	TGCAGCGTTAAGGGGACCGGGACTGCGGATACGCAGTATTTT	CSVKGTGTADTQYF
TRBJ1-1	TRBV23-1	NA	NA	TGCGCCAGCAGTCCCCTCCCGTGCGGAAACACTGAAGCTTTCTTT	CASSPLPCGNTEAFF
TRBJ2-5	TRBV28	NA	NA	TGTGCCAGCAGTTTATTCTTCCAGGGGGGAGAGACCCAGTACTTC	CASSLFFQGGETQYF
TRBJ2-7	TRBV19	TRBD1	NA	TGTGCCAGTAGTGGGGGGACAGGTTACTACGAGCAGTACTTC	CASSGGTGYYEQYF
TRBJ2-4	TRBV7-8	NA	NA	TGTGCCAGCAGCCCTAGGCCAGGGGAGGGAAACATTCAGTACTTC	CASSPRPGEGNIQYF
TRBJ1-5	TRBV28	NA	once	TGTGCCAGCAGTCCCCGGGAGGGATGGCAGCCCCAGCATTTT	CASSPREGWQPQHF
TRBJ2-5	TRBV7-9	NA	NA	TGTGCCAGCAGCTACTCCGGCCAAGAGACCCAGTACTTC	CASSYSGQETQYF
TRBJ1-4	TRBV11-2	NA	NA	TGTGCCAGCAGCTTAGTTGGGGGCCACAATGAAAAACTGTTTTTT	CASSLVGGHNEKLFF
TRBJ2-7	TRBV5-4	NA	NA	TGTGCCAGCGTCAGGGGTCCAAGCTCCTACGAGCAGTACTTC	CASVRGPSSYEQYF
TRBJ2-7	TRBV7-8	TRBD2	NA	TGTGCCAGCAGCCCTCGGACTAGCGTCTCCTACGAGCAGTACTTC	CASSPRTSVSYEQYF
TRBJ1-2	TRBV2	NA	NA	TGTGCCAGCACATACGCGGAAAACTATGGCTACACCTTC	CASTYAENYGYTF
TRBJ2-3	TRBV5-1	TRBD2	NA	TGCGCCAGCAGCTCGACTAGCGGGAGCATCACAGATACGCAGTATTTT	CASSSTSGSITDTQYF
TRBJ2-7	TRBV4-1	NA	NA	TGCGCCAGCAGCCGTAGCCCCCCGGAACCTTACGAGCAGTACTTC	CASSRSPPEPYEQYF
TRBJ1-2	TRBV30	TRBD1	NA	TGTGCCTGGAGTGGGGGGACAGCTAAACACTATGGCTACACCTTC	CAWSGGTAKHYGYTF
TRBJ2-1	TRBV2	NA	few	TGTGCCAGCAGTGAGCGGGCATTCTACAATGAGCAGTTCTTC	CASSERAFYNEQFF
TRBJ1-4	TRBV4-1	NA	NA	TGCGCCAGCAGCCAGGCAGGGAATGAAAAACTGTTTTTT	CASSQAGNEKLFF
TRBJ2-5	TRBV5-8	TRBD2	NA	TGTGCCAGCAGCTTGGGAAGGACTAGCGGGAGCCGAGAGACCCAGTACTTC	CASSLGRTSGSRETQYF
TRBJ2-3	TRBV5-4	TRBD2	NA	TGTGCCAGCAGCGGAGGACTAGCTCAACCAGATACGCAGTATTTT	CASSGGLAQPDTQYF
TRBJ2-1	TRBV9	TRBD1	NA	TGTGCCAGCAGCGCCCCCGGGACAGGCCCGTTAAATGAGCAGTTCTTC	CASSAPGTGPLNEQFF
TRBJ2-5	TRBV28	NA	NA	TGTGCCAGCCAAGCGGACCTTCAGGAGACCCAGTACTTC	CASQADLQETQYF
TRBJ2-1	TRBV2	TRBD1	NA	TGTGCCAGCAGTGAACAGGGGGCAGCGCGGAATGAGCAGTTCTTC	CASSEQGAARNEQFF
TRBJ1-3	TRBV28	NA	NA	TGTGCCAGCAGCCACGGGGGCTCTGGAAACACCATATATTTT	CASSHGGSGNTIYF
TRBJ1-1	TRBV28	NA	NA	TGTGCCAGCAGTACGGGACACCTGGGGGACACTGAAGCTTTCTTT	CASSTGHLGDTEAFF
TRBJ2-1	TRBV4-2	NA	NA	TGTGCCAGCAGCCAAGATTGGGCCAACTACAATGAGCAGTTCTTC	CASSQDWANYNEQFF
TRBJ2-7	TRBV5-4	TRBD1	NA	TGTGCCAGCAGCTTCGACAGGGCTCGCTACGAGCAGTACTTC	CASSFDRARYEQYF
TRBJ2-2	TRBV7-8	TRBD2	NA	TGTGCCAGCAGCTACCTAGCGGGAGGGCCGGTCGGGGAGCTGTTTTTT	CASSYLAGGPVGELFF
TRBJ1-3	TRBV5-1	NA	NA	TGCGCCAGCAGCTTAGGGGGTTTGTCTGGAAACACCATATATTTT	CASSLGGLSGNTIYF
TRBJ1-2	TRBV28	NA	NA	TGTGCCAGCAGTTTACAAGGGGGATATGGCTACACCTTC	CASSLQGGYGYTF
TRBJ2-3	TRBV5-6	NA	NA	TGTGCCAGCAGCTTGGCCGCGACAGGATTCACAGATACGCAGTATTTT	CASSLAATGFTDTQYF
TRBJ1-4	TRBV4-1	NA	NA	TGCGCCAGCAGCCCTATATCGGGGGGTGAAAAACTGTTTTTT	CASSPISGGEKLFF
TRBJ2-3	TRBV28	NA	NA	TGTGCCAGCAAGAAGGGGACAGATACGCAGTATTTT	CASKKGTDTQYF
TRBJ2-7	TRBV27	TRBD2	NA	TGTGCCAGCAGTCCTCTAGCGGGAGGGGGAGAGCAGTACTTC	CASSPLAGGGEQYF
TRBJ2-3	TRBV4-1	NA	NA	TGCGCCAGCAGCCTCAAAAGCGGCCTCACAGATACGCAGTATTTT	CASSLKSGLTDTQYF